The 6 T cell receptor beta chains below come from one sample, sequenced in a study of cytomegalovirus exposure and HLA in healthy donors. 13 Jbeta primers and 60 Vbeta primers were used for the PCR. Some clones are missing from TCRdb's copy, which holds only in-frame ones; the method was immunoSEQ multiplex PCR. The sample shows roughly 130,000 clones, 60% to 75% of them seen only once. Source material: PBMCs. The receptors shown here come from a woman in her fifties or sixties in good health and CMV-seropositive.

The chain carries TRBV7-8 and TRBJ2-7; 15 nucleotides agree with TRBD2. The germline CDR1 and CDR2 sequences are SGHVS and FQNEAQ. The J segment lost 5 bases and the V segment lost 3 bases, leaving 11 bases of the junction unmatched. The CDR3 extends over 18 amino acids. CDR3 sequence reads: CASSLGHGLAGGRNEQYF. The DNA of the CDR3 is TGTGCCAGCAGCTTGGGGCACGGACTAGCGGGGGGGCGGAACGAGCAGTACTTC.

The chain recombines TRBV5-5 with TRBJ1-6, with 7 bases matching TRBD1. V was pared by 0 bases and J by 10 bases, with 7 bases of the junction left unmatched. Germline assignment: CDR1 SGHKS and CDR2 YYEKEE (reference sequence). The CDR3 has 15 residues. As DNA, the CDR3 is TGTGCCAGCAGCTTGGCCGACAGGGTAGGATCACCCCTCCACTTT. It codes for CASSLADRVGSPLHF. The full variable domain, in which reference TRBV5-5 and TRBJ1-6 provide the parts outside the CDR3, is DAGVTQSPTHLIKTRGQQVTLRCSPISGHKSVSWYQQVLGQGPQFIFQYYEKEERGRGNFPDRFSARQFPNYSSELNVNALLLGDSALYLCASSLADRVGSPLHFGNGTRLTVT.

This clone appeared a few times. The rearrangement joins TRBV4-3 to TRBJ2-7, with TRBD2 matching 10 bases. This CDR3 spans 17 amino acids. Unmatched junction bases numbered 9, after V lost 4 bases and J lost 0 bases. Germline CDR1 LGHNA, CDR2 YSLEER. This CDR3 is CASSRTGSSGGSYEQYF. The CDR3 DNA sequence: TGCGCCAGCAGCCGGACAGGCTCTAGCGGGGGCTCCTACGAGCAGTACTTC.

The J gene is TRBJ2-1, the V gene TRBV11-2; maybe TRBD2 (6 bases). The germline V and J ends were trimmed by 0 bases and 9 bases, with 9 bases remaining between them. This CDR3 spans 13 amino acids. Germline V lookup: CDR1 SGHAT, CDR2 FQNNGV. The CDR3 bases are TGTGCCAGCAGCTTAGATTTGGGAGGTGAGCAGTTCTTC. Amino acid sequence: CASSLDLGGEQFF. The full variable domain, with the rest looked up from reference TRBV11-2 and TRBJ2-1, is EAGVAQSPRYKIIEKRQSVAFWCNPISGHATLYWYQQILGQGPKLLIQFQNNGVVDDSQLPKDRFSAERLKGVDSTLKIQPAKLEDSAVYLCASSLDLGGEQFFGPGTRLTVL.

The V gene is TRBV29-1, the J gene TRBJ2-7; D may be TRBD2 (6 bases). Germline V gives CDR1 SQVTM, CDR2 ANQGSEA. The CDR3 has 11 amino acids. Trimming left V 4 bases short and J 3 bases short, with 7 bases between. The CDR3 protein is CSVGEDYEQYF. CDR3 sequence (DNA): TGCAGCGTTGGGGAGGACTACGAGCAGTACTTC.

J is TRBJ1-5 and V is TRBV18; 7 positions agree with TRBD1. The CDR3 is made up of 17 amino acids. Germline values: CDR1 KGHSH, CDR2 LQKENI. V was clipped by 4 bases and J by 1 base; unmatched bases: 10. CDR3 residues: CASSLGQAFGSNQPQHF. The CDR3 DNA is TGTGCCAGCTCACTAGGACAGGCCTTTGGGAGCAATCAGCCCCAGCATTTT. Complete variable domain (other parts from reference TRBV18 and TRBJ1-5): NAGVMQNPRHLVRRRGQEARLRCSPMKGHSHVYWYRQLPEEGLKFMVYLQKENIIDESGMPKERFSAEFPKEGPSILRIQQVVRGDSAAYFCASSLGQAFGSNQPQHFGDGTRLSIL.